Shown below are 15 T cell receptor beta chains from a single sample sequenced in a study of PD-1 blockade in classical Hodgkin lymphoma. TCRdb's copy holds only in-frame clones and misses some; the assay was immunoSEQ multiplex PCR. The table records 13,000 to 15,000 clones, about four fifths of them present only once. Following autologous stem cell transplantation, relapse occurred in every patient, and exposure to brentuximab vedotin varied. Specimen: peripheral blood mononuclear cells (PBMCs), collected at baseline. Every receptor here comes from a human donor with classical Hodgkin lymphoma.

This chain uses TRBV4-1 with TRBJ2-1; D gene unclear. V lost 5 bases, J lost 9 bases, and 11 bases lay in between. Germline V CDR1 and CDR2: MGHRA, YSYEKL. CDR3 size: 12 residues. The CDR3 nucleotides are TGCGCCAGCAGCGTTCCGTCTATTGAGCAGTTCTTC. Translated, it gives CASSVPSIEQFF.

This chain uses TRBV6-5 with TRBJ2-1; a weak D match, TRBD2 (5 bases). This CDR3 is 13 amino acids long. Trimming left V 8 bases short and J 10 bases short, with 18 bases between. Germline V gives CDR1 MNHEY, CDR2 SVGAGI. CDR3 sequence (DNA): TGTGCCAGCGGCGTTCCGAGCGGTGACGAGCAGTTCTTC. This codes for CASGVPSGDEQFF.

The rearrangement uses TRBV6-5 and TRBJ2-2; TRBD1 might be the D (6 bases). The germline V and J ends were trimmed by 6 bases and 6 bases, with 11 bases remaining between them. CDR3 size: 13 residues. Looked up from germline, CDR1 is MNHEY and CDR2 is SVGAGI. The chain's CDR3 is CASRRGSAGELFF. In DNA form, the CDR3 reads TGTGCCAGCAGGAGGGGGTCGGCCGGGGAGCTGTTTTTT.

This chain connects TRBV5-8 to TRBJ2-1; D remains ambiguous. This CDR3 has 15 residues. Germline CDR1 and CDR2: SGHTS and YDEGEE. V lost 1 base and J 0 bases, leaving 8 bases between the germline ends. In DNA form, the CDR3 reads TGTGCCAGCAGCTTGACAGCTAGCTCCTACAATGAGCAGTTCTTC. Its translation: CASSLTASSYNEQFF.

This clone was found once. The V call is TRBV19, the J call TRBJ1-1; TRBD1 is a possible D gene (6 bases). Germline-derived CDR1 and CDR2 are LNHDA and SQIVND (reference sequence). The V gene lost 2 bases and the J gene lost 5 bases, with 12 bases spanning the gap. This CDR3 contains 14 residues. The CDR3 nucleotides are TGTGCCAGTAGTATACAGGGGACAAAGACTGAAGCTTTCTTT. This gives the protein CASSIQGTKTEAFF.

This clone was seen a single time. The rearrangement uses TRBV13 and TRBJ2-7, with 9 bases identical to TRBD1. The CDR3 totals 17 residues. Trimming took 5 bases from V and 0 from J; bases not matched to a gene: 11. In germline, CDR1 is PRHDT, CDR2 FYEKMQ (reference sequence). The CDR3, as DNA: TGTGCCAGCAGCGGCCGAACCGGGACAGGGCTCTCCTACGAGCAGTACTTC. Its translation: CASSGRTGTGLSYEQYF.

This sequence joins TRBV10-3 and TRBJ1-6, with TRBD1 identical over 11 bases. Per the germline V gene, CDR1 is ENHRY and CDR2 is SYGVKD. V gave up 3 bases and J gave up 7 bases; unmatched junction bases: 8. CDR3 length: 17 residues. CDR3 DNA: TGTGCCATCAGTGAAGGCCGGGACAGGGGGAGAAATTCACCCCTCCACTTT. Its translation is CAISEGRDRGRNSPLHF.

The V and J genes are TRBV25-1 and TRBJ1-4; possibly TRBD1 for D (6 bases). The CDR3 sequence is 14 residues long. The germline V gene encodes CDR1 MGHDK and CDR2 SYGVNS. With 4 bases removed from V and 7 bases from J, the gap between germline ends came to 13 bases. The CDR3 coding sequence is TGTGCCAGCAGTGTCTCAGGGGTAACTGAAAAACTGTTTTTT. Its translation is CASSVSGVTEKLFF.

This chain uses TRBV7-2 with TRBJ1-6; 8 bases are shared with TRBD1. V was clipped by 3 bases and J by 9 bases; unmatched bases: 10. The CDR3 is made up of 16 amino acids. Germline CDR1 reads SGHTA; CDR2 reads FQGNSA. CDR3 coding DNA: TGTGCCAGCAGCTTCTACGGACAGGGCTACGGTTCACCCCTCCACTTT. Its translation: CASSFYGQGYGSPLHF.

The V gene is TRBV28, the J gene TRBJ2-3; D is perhaps TRBD2 (6 bases). The germline V and J ends were trimmed by 6 bases and 3 bases, with 13 bases remaining between them. Germline V gene data show CDR1 as MDHEN and CDR2 as SYDVKM. The CDR3 has 14 residues. CDR3 residues: CASSWDLGTDTQYF. In DNA, the CDR3 is TGTGCCAGCAGCTGGGACTTGGGTACAGATACGCAGTATTTT.

The genes are TRBV27 and TRBJ1-2, with unresolved D. Per the germline V gene, CDR1 is MNHEY and CDR2 is SMNVEV (reference sequence). CDR3 length: 14 amino acids. V lost 2 bases to trimming and J lost 6 bases, with 13 bases between them. DNA for the CDR3: TGTGCCAGCAGTTTACCGGACTTTTCCCATGGCTACACCTTC. Residues: CASSLPDFSHGYTF.

The rearrangement uses TRBV28 and TRBJ1-2; 8 positions agree with TRBD1. This CDR3 contains 14 residues. After removal of 3 bases from V and 8 bases from J, the junction contained 8 bases not matched to a gene. Germline V gene sequence: CDR1 MDHEN, CDR2 SYDVKM. This CDR3 is CASSFYSGGKGYTF. Here the CDR3 DNA reads TGTGCCAGCAGTTTCTATTCAGGGGGCAAAGGCTACACCTTC.

The genes are TRBV6-5 and TRBJ2-5; no clear D. Germline-derived CDR1 and CDR2 are MNHEY and SVGAGI. The CDR3 consists of 13 residues. V gave up 4 bases and J gave up 5 bases, with 11 bases separating them. CDR3 DNA: TGTGCCAGCAGTTCGGGCAGGCGGGAGACCCAGTACTTC. As protein: CASSSGRRETQYF.

The chain has TRBV12-5 and TRBJ2-1; maybe TRBD2 (5 bases). CDR1 and CDR2 from the germline V gene are LGHNT and FRNRAP. V shed 0 bases and J shed 7 bases, with 25 bases lying between them. CDR3 length equals 19 residues. This CDR3 is CASGLVLGSDGELGNEQFF. The DNA of the CDR3 is TGTGCTAGTGGTTTGGTACTAGGGTCCGACGGCGAATTGGGGAATGAGCAGTTCTTC.

This chain links TRBV7-8 with TRBJ2-3; D could derive from TRBD1 or TRBD2 (7 bases each). The germline gives CDR1 SGHVS, CDR2 FQNEAQ. V dropped 3 bases and J dropped 6 bases, with 16 bases sitting between them. CDR3 length equals 15 residues. The CDR3 is CASSFRPGGGDTQYF. The CDR3 DNA sequence: TGTGCCAGCAGCTTTCGTCCAGGGGGGGGCGATACGCAGTATTTT.